Listed here is a single T cell receptor beta chain. These data originate in a study of blood T cell repertoires in COVID-19. Across the whole study: Spain, Italy and the United States supplied samples that represented acute and convalescent COVID-19. Sample material is recorded as cDNA or gDNA derived from T cells, B-cell-depleted T cells, or PBMCs.

Methods used by the authors: Nucleated cell counts were estimated from reference gene primer amplification. The data were produced by immunoSEQ multiplex PCR, yet TCRdb's version contains in-frame clones alone and is incomplete. That table gives V, J and clone size, and the DNA gave D and trimming. This table holds around 140,000 clones, 88% found once. V gave up 4 bases and J gave up 0 bases, with 10 bases separating them. Germline CDR1 and CDR2: MNHEY and SMNVEV (reference sequence). The CDR3 totals 15 residues. The sample was peripheral blood. The chain recombines TRBV27 with TRBJ2-1; possible D gene TRBD2, 6 bases. The receptor's source is an older man with active COVID-19. CDR3 bases: TGTGCCAGCAGTTCGGCGGGAAACTCCTACAATGAGCAGTTCTTC. It specifies CASSSAGNSYNEQFF.